This T cell receptor beta chain was observed in a study of T cell repertoires in cytomegalovirus infection. Study-wide background: TCR beta signatures that were public indicated CMV infection and matching HLA type.

Overall study results and limits: HLA-C-restricted CMV-specific TCR beta clonotypes were dominant in the ex vivo response. Carriers of CMV and the relevant HLA type were discriminated by public TCR beta frequency.

Concerning this clonotype: The target antigen is unknown.

TCRdb recomputed calls from the reads with MiXCR, one row per CDR3 protein. The data show about 440,000 distinct CDR3 sequences, approximately 31% seen once. The sequenced material came from PBMCs. This sequence was found in a human donor in good health (CMV status not recorded). Some clones in this sample may be carry-over from other donors' samples.

The CDR3 DNA reads TGTGCCAGCAGCTCCCCTGGTGGGGCCACAGATACGCAGTATTTT. It encodes CASSSPGGATDTQYF. The J gene is TRBJ2-3, the V gene TRBV7-3; tentatively, D is TRBD1 (5 bases). V lost 4 bases to trimming and J lost 2 bases, with 13 bases between them. The length of the CDR3 is 15 residues. The V gene's germline CDR1 is SGHTA and CDR2 FQGTGA.